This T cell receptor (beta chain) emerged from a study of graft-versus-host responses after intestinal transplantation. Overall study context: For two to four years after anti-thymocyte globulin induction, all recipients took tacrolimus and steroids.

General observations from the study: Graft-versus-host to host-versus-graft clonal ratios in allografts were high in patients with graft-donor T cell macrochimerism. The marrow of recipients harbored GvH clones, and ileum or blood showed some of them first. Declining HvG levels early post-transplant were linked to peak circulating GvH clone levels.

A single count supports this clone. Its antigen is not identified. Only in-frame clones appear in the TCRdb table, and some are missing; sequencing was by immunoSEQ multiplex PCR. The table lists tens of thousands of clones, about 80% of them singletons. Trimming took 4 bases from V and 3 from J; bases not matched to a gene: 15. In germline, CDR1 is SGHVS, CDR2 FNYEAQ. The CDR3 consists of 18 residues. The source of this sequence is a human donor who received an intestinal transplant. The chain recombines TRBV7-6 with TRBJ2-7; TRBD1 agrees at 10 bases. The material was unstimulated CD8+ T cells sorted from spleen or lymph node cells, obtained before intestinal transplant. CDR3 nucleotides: TGTGCCAGCAGCTCTCCCACCCCCGGGACAGGGGTCGACTACGAGCAGTACTTC. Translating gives CASSSPTPGTGVDYEQYF.